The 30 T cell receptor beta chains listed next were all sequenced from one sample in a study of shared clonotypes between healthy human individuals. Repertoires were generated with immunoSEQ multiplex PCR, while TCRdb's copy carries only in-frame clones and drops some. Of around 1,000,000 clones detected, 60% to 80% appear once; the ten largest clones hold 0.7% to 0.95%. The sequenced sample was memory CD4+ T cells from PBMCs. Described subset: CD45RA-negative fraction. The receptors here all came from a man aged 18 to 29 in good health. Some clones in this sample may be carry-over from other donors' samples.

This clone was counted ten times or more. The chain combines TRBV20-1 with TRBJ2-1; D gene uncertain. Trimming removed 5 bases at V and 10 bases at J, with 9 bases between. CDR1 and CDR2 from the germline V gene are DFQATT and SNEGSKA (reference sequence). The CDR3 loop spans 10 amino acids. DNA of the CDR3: TGCAGTGCTGTAGCTGTCGAGCAGTTCTTC. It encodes CSAVAVEQFF.

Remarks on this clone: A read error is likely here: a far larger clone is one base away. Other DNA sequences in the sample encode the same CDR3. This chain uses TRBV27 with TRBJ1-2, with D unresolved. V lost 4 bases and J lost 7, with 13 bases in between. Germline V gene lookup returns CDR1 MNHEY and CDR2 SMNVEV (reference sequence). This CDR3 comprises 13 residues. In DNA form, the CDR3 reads TGTGCCAGCAGTTCTTACAGAGGACTTGGCTACACCTTC. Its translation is CASSSYRGLGYTF.

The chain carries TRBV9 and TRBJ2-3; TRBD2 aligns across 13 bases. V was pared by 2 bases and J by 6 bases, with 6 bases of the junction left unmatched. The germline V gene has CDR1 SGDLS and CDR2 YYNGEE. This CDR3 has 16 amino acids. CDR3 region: CASSVGLAGARDTQYF. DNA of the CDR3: TGTGCCAGCAGCGTTGGACTAGCGGGAGCTCGTGATACGCAGTATTTT.

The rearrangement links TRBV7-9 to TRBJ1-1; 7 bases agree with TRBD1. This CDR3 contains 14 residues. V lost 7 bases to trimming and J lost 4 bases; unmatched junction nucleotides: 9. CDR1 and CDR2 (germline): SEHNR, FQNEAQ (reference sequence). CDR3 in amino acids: CASTRGQVGTEAFF. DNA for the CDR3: TGTGCCAGCACCCGAGGACAGGTAGGCACTGAAGCTTTCTTT.

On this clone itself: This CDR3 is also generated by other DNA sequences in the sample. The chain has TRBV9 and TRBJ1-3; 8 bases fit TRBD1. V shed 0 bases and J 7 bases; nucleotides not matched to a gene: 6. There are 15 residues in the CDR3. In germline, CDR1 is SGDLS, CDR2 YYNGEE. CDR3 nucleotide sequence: TGTGCCAGCAGCGTAGGAGGACAGGGTGGGAACACCATATATTTT. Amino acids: CASSVGGQGGNTIYF.

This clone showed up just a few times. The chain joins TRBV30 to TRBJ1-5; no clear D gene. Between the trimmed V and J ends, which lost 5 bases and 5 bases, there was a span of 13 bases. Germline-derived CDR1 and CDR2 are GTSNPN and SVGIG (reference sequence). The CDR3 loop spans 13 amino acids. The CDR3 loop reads CAWCSDLDQPQHF. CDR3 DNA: TGTGCCTGGTGCAGCGACCTTGATCAGCCCCAGCATTTT.

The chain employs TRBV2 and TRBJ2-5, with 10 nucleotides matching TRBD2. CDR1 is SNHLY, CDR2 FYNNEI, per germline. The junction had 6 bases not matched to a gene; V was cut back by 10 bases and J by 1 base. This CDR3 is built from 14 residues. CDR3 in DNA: TGTGCCACCCGGACTAGCGGACCCCAAGAGACCCAGTACTTC. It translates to CATRTSGPQETQYF.

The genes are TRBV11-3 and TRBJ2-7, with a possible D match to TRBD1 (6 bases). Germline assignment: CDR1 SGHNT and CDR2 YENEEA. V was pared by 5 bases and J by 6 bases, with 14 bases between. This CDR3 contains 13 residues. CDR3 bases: TGTGCCAGCAGCCAAACAGGGTTAGGCGAGCAGTACTTC. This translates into CASSQTGLGEQYF.

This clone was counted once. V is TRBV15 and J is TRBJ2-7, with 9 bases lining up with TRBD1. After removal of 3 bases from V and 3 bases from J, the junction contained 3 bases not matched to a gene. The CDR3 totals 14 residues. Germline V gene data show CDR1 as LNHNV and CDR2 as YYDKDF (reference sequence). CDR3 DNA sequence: TGTGCCACCAGCAGGGGGACAGGGTACTACGAGCAGTACTTC. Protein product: CATSRGTGYYEQYF.

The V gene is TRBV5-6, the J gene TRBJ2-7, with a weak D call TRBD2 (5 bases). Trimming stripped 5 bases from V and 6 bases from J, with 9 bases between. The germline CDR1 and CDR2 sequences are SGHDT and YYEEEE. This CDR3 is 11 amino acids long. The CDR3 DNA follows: TGTGCCAGCAGTTTCGGGATCGAGCAGTACTTC. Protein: CASSFGIEQYF.

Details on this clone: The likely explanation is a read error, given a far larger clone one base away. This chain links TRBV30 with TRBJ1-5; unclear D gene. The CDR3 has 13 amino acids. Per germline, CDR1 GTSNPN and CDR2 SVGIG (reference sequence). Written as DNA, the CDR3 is TGTGCCTGGAGTGTACAGAGCAATAAGCCCCAGCATTTT. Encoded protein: CAWSVQSNKPQHF.

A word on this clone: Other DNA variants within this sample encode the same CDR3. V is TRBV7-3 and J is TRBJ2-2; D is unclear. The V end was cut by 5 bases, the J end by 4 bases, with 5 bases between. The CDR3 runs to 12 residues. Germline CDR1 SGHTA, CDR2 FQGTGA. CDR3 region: CASSPPTGELFF. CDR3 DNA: TGTGCCAGCAGCCCCCCCACCGGGGAGCTGTTTTTT.

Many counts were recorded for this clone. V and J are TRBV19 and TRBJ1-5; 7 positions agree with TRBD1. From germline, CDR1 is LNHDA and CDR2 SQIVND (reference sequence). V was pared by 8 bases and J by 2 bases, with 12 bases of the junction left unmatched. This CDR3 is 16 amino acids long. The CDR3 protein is CASGTGGQFGNQPQHF. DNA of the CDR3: TGTGCCAGTGGCACTGGGGGACAGTTCGGCAATCAGCCCCAGCATTTT.

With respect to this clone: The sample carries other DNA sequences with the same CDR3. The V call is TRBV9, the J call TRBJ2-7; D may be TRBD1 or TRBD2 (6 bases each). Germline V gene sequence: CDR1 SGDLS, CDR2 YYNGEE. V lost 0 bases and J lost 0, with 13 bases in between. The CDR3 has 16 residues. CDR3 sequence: CASSVGGGGSSYEQYF. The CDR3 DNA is TGTGCCAGCAGCGTAGGCGGAGGGGGATCCTCCTACGAGCAGTACTTC.

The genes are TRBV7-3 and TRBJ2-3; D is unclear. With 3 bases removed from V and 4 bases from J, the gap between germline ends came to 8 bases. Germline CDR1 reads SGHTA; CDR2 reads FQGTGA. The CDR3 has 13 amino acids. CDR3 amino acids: CASSLDLSDTQYF. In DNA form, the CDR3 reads TGTGCCAGCAGCTTGGACCTCTCAGATACGCAGTATTTT. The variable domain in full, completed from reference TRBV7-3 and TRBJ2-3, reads GAGVSQTPSNKVTEKGKYVELRCDPISGHTALYWYRQSLGQGPEFLIYFQGTGAADDSGLPNDRFFAVRPEGSVSTLKIQRTERGDSAVYLCASSLDLSDTQYFGPGTRLTVL.

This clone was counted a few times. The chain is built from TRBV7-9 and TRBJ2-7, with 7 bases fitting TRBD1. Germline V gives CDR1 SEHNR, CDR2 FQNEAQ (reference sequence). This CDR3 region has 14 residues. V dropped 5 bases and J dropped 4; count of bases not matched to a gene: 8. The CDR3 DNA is TGTGCCAGCAGCCCCGACAGGGATAGTTACGAGCAGTACTTC. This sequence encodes CASSPDRDSYEQYF.

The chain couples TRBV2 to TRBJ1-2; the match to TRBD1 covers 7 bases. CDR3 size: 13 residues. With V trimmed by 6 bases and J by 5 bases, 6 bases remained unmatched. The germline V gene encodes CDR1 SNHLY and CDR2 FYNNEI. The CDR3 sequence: CASRPGTAYGYTF. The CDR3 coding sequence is TGTGCCAGCAGGCCCGGGACAGCTTATGGCTACACCTTC.

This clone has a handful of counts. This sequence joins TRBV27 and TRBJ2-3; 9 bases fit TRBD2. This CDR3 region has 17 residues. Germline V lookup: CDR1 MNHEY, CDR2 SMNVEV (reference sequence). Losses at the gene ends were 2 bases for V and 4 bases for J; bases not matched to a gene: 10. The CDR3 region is CASSLSPGLAGSDTQYF. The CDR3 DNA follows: TGTGCCAGCAGTTTAAGCCCCGGGCTAGCGGGATCAGATACGCAGTATTTT.

The CDR3 DNA sequence: TGCGCCAGCAGCTACCTAGAGCCCCCACGAGATACGCAGTATTTT. This sequence encodes CASSYLEPPRDTQYF. The chain combines TRBV5-1 with TRBJ2-3; D is uncertain. Germline CDR1 SGHRS, CDR2 YFSETQ. This CDR3 comprises 15 residues. V lost 3 bases and J 5 bases, leaving 16 bases between the germline ends.

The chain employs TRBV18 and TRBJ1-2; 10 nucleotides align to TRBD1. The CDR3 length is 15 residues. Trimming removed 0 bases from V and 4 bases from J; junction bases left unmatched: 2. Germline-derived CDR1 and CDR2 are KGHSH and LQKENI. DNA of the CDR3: TGTGCCAGCTCACCACCGACAGGGGGCGGCTATGGCTACACCTTC. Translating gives CASSPPTGGGYGYTF.

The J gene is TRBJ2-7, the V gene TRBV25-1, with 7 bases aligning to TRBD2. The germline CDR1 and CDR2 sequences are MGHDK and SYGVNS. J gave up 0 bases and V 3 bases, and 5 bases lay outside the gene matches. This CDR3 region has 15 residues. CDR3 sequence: CASSDRLASSYEQYF. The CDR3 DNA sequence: TGTGCCAGCAGTGATCGACTAGCTAGCTCCTACGAGCAGTACTTC.

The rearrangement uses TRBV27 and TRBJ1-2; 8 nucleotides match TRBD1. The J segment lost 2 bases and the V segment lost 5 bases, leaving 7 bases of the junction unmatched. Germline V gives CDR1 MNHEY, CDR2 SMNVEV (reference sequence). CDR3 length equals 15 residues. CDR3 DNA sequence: TGTGCCAGCAGTCTCCGCAGGACAGGGAACTATGGCTACACCTTC. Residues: CASSLRRTGNYGYTF.

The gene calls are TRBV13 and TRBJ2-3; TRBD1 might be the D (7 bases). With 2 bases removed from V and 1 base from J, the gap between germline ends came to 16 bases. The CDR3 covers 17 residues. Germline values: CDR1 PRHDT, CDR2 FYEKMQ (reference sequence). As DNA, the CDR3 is TGTGCCAGCAGCTTAAGGCAGGGGGGCGCAGGCACAGATACGCAGTATTTT. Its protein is CASSLRQGGAGTDTQYF.

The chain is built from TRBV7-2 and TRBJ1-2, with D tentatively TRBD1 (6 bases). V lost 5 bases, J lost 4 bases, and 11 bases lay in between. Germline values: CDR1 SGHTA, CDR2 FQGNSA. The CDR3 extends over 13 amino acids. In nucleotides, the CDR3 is TGTGCCAGCAGCAACACAGGGATCTATGGCTACACCTTC. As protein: CASSNTGIYGYTF.

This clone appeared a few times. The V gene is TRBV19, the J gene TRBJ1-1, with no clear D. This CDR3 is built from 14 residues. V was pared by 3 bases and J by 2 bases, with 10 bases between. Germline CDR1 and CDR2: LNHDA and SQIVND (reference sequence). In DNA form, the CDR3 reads TGTGCCAGTAGTATCAACAGATTCAACACTGAAGCTTTCTTT. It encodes CASSINRFNTEAFF.

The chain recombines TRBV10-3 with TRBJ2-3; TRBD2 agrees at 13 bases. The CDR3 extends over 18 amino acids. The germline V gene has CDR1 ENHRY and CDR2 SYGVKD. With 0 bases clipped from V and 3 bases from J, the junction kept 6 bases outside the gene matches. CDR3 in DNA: TGTGCCATCAGTGAGTCGATGTCGGGACTAGCGGGAACAGATACGCAGTATTTT. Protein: CAISESMSGLAGTDTQYF.

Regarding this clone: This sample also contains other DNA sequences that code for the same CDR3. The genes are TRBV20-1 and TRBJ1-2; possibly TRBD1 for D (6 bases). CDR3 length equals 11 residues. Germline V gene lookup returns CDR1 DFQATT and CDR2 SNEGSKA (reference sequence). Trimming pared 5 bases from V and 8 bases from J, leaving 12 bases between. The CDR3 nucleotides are TGCAGTGCTTCAAGGGGGAGCGGCTACACCTTC. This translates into CSASRGSGYTF.

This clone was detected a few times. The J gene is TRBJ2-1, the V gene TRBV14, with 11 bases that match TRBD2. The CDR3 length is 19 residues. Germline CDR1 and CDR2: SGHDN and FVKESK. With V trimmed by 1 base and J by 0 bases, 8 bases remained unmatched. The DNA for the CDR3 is TGTGCCAGCAGCCAAGGGGCTAGCGGGAGGCCTAGCTCCTACAATGAGCAGTTCTTC. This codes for CASSQGASGRPSSYNEQFF.

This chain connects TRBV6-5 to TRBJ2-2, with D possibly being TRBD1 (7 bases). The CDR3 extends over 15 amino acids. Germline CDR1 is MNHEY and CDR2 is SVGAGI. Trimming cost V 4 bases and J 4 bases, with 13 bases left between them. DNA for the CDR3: TGTGCCAGCAGTTCCCAGGGGGGCATCACCGGGGAGCTGTTTTTT. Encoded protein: CASSSQGGITGELFF.

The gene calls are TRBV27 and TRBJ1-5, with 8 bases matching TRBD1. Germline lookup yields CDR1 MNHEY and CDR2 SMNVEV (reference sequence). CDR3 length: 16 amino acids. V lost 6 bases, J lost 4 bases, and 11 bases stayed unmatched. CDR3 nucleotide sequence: TGTGCCAGCAGCTCCGGACAGGGAGGGATTAATCAGCCCCAGCATTTT. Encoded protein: CASSSGQGGINQPQHF.